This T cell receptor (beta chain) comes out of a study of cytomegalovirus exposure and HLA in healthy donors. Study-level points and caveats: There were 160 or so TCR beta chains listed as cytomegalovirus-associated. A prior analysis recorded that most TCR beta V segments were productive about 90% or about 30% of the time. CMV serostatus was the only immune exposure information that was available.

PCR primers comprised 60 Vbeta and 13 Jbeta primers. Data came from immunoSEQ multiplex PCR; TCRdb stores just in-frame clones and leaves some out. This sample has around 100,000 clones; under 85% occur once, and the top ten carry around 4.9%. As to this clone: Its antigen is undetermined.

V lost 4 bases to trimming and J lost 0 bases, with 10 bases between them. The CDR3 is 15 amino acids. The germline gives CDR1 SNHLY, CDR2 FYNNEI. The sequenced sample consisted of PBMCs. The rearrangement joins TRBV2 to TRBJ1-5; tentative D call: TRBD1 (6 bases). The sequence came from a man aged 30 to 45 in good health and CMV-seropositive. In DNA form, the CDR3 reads TGTGCCAGCAGTGCGACAGGCTATAGCAATCAGCCCCAGCATTTT. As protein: CASSATGYSNQPQHF.